One sample yielded the 5 T cell receptor beta chains listed below, sequenced in a study of T cell responses to AZD1222 COVID-19 vaccine. Generated by immunoSEQ multiplex PCR, the TCRdb table keeps only in-frame clones and is missing some. The data show about 83,000 clones, roughly 90% seen once. This sample comprised peripheral blood, obtained on day 0 of MenACWY control vaccination. These receptors were obtained from an adult in good health.

The rearrangement joins TRBV2 to TRBJ1-2; D is unclear. CDR3 length: 13 amino acids. Germline V CDR1 and CDR2: SNHLY, FYNNEI. V was trimmed by 1 base and J by 5 bases, leaving 8 bases between them. CDR3 residues: CASSEGPGYGYTF. The CDR3 coding sequence is TGTGCCAGCAGTGAAGGGCCGGGGTATGGCTACACCTTC. Together with reference TRBV2 and TRBJ1-2, the CDR3 gives the full variable domain: EPEVTQTPSHQVTQMGQEVILRCVPISNHLYFYWYRQILGQKVEFLVSFYNNEISEKSEIFDDQFSVERPDGSNFTLKIRSTKLEDSAMYFCASSEGPGYGYTFGSGTRLTVV.

This chain connects TRBV30 to TRBJ1-5; no definite D call. Germline-derived CDR1 and CDR2 are GTSNPN and SVGIG (reference sequence). The V end lost 2 bases, the J end lost 5 bases, and 10 bases lay between the germline ends. The CDR3 consists of 13 residues. The CDR3 loop reads CAWSLMDHQPQHF. DNA of the CDR3: TGTGCCTGGAGTCTTATGGACCATCAGCCCCAGCATTTT.

This clone came up once. The chain carries TRBV27 and TRBJ1-1; 7 bases are a match to TRBD1. Germline V gives CDR1 MNHEY, CDR2 SMNVEV (reference sequence). The CDR3 is made up of 12 amino acids. J was trimmed by 4 bases and V by 6 bases; bases with no gene match: 2. The DNA for the CDR3 is TGTGCCAGCAGCCGGGACAGCACTGAAGCTTTCTTT. The encoded protein is CASSRDSTEAFF.

The chain couples TRBV29-1 to TRBJ1-5; D is undetermined. CDR3 length equals 16 residues. The V end lost 6 bases, the J end lost 0 bases, and 18 bases lay between the germline ends. Germline CDR1 and CDR2: SQVTM and ANQGSEA. CDR3 protein: CSVSAGIVGSNQPQHF. CDR3 coding DNA: TGCAGCGTATCCGCCGGGATCGTTGGTAGCAATCAGCCCCAGCATTTT.

The count of this clone is one. This chain joins TRBV6-2 or TRBV6-3 and TRBJ1-5; D unresolved. The V gene lost 0 bases and the J gene lost 6 bases, with 6 bases spanning the gap. The germline CDR1 and CDR2 sequences are MNHEY and SVGEGT. The CDR3 totals 13 residues. The CDR3 is CASSYSEVQPQHF. DNA of the CDR3: TGTGCCAGCAGTTACTCGGAGGTTCAGCCCCAGCATTTT.